The 8 T cell receptor beta chains reported below all come from one sample, sequenced in a study of T cells in Graves' hyperthyroidism and ophthalmopathy. Amplification targeted TCR beta CDR3 regions from RNA transcripts. First-round RT-PCR with HTBI primers amplified the TCR CDR3 region. TCRdb processed the multiplex PCR reads anew with MiXCR; each CDR3 protein has one entry. The sample comprises some 300,000 distinct CDR3 sequences, around 16% of which are singletons, and around 34% rests with the top ten. Sequencing was done on a sample of blood. The receptor source for this set is a young man with Graves' hyperthyroidism.

Concerning this clonotype itself: Possible read error: a much larger clone is one base away. The chain carries TRBV3-1 and TRBJ1-2, with D uncertain. Germline V lookup: CDR1 LGHDT, CDR2 YNNKEL (reference sequence). The CDR3 spans 12 residues. Trimming took off 0 bases at V and 4 bases at J, with 3 bases between the two ends. Here the CDR3 DNA reads TGTGCCAGCAGCCAAGAGACCTATGGCTACACCTTC. Translated: CASSQETYGYTF.

The sample holds many counts of this clonotype. The V call is TRBV11-2, the J call TRBJ1-1, with 8 nucleotides matching TRBD1. The V gene end was trimmed by 5 bases and the J gene end by 1 base; junction bases not matched to a gene: 18. This CDR3 is built from 19 residues. Germline assignment: CDR1 SGHAT and CDR2 FQNNGV. CDR3 bases: TGTGCCAGCAGCCAAGCATTTGGGCAGGGGGCCTCCCGGAACACTGAAGCTTTCTTT. This translates into CASSQAFGQGASRNTEAFF.

There are many counts of this clonotype. The rearrangement joins TRBV20-1 to TRBJ1-2, with a weak D call TRBD1 (5 bases). CDR1 and CDR2 (germline): DFQATT, SNEGSKA (reference sequence). CDR3 size: 15 residues. The germline V and J ends were trimmed by 1 base and 0 bases, with 12 bases remaining between them. The CDR3: CSARVPGLANYGYTF. CDR3 nucleotides: TGCAGTGCTAGAGTCCCGGGACTAGCTAACTATGGCTACACCTTC.

This clonotype has more than one count but fewer than ten. This chain uses TRBV20-1 with TRBJ1-5, with a tentative D call TRBD1 (6 bases). Per germline, CDR1 DFQATT and CDR2 SNEGSKA (reference sequence). The CDR3 has 15 residues. With 0 bases removed from V and 7 bases from J, the gap between germline ends came to 16 bases. CDR3 in amino acids: CSARDLGGSGQPQHF. In DNA, the CDR3 is TGCAGTGCTAGAGATCTGGGGGGCTCGGGACAGCCCCAGCATTTT.

The chain has TRBV4-2 and TRBJ2-3; TRBD2 agrees at 10 bases. V lost 1 base and J lost 5; bases outside the gene matches: 6. The CDR3 loop spans 16 amino acids. CDR1 is LGHNA and CDR2 is YNFKEQ in the germline V gene. CDR3 nucleotides: TGTGCCAGCAGCCAAGGATCTAGCGGGAGTCAAGATACGCAGTATTTT. It specifies CASSQGSSGSQDTQYF.

This clonotype was seen repeatedly, ten times or more. This sequence joins TRBV12-3 or TRBV12-4 and TRBJ1-5; D may be TRBD1 (5 bases). V shed 1 base and J shed 5 bases, with 9 bases lying between them. This CDR3 region has 14 residues. CDR3 sequence reads: CASSLVGRHQPQHF. The DNA of the CDR3 is TGTGCCAGCAGTTTAGTGGGGCGGCATCAGCCCCAGCATTTT.

This clonotype was detected ten times or more. The chain is built from TRBV5-1 and TRBJ2-7, with D possibly being TRBD1 (7 bases). Germline CDR1 is SGHRS and CDR2 is YFSETQ. The CDR3 sequence is 16 residues long. Trimming removed 5 bases at V and 1 base at J, with 19 bases between. CDR3 in amino acids: CASRQGSAGGSYEQYF. CDR3 bases: TGCGCCAGCAGGCAGGGATCGGCAGGGGGGTCCTACGAGCAGTACTTC.

This clonotype was found a few times. A much bigger clone sits one base away, suggesting this may be a read error. Lacking the conserved final phenylalanine or tryptophan, this CDR3 likely reflects a read error. V gene TRBV12-3 or TRBV12-4 combines with J gene TRBJ1-6; no clear D. The CDR3 covers 13 residues. Trimming removed 2 bases from V and 13 bases from J, with 12 bases in between. CDR3 amino acids: CASSLSLGNPLHL. The CDR3 bases are TGTGCCAGCAGTTTATCCCTAGGGAACCCCCTCCACCTT.